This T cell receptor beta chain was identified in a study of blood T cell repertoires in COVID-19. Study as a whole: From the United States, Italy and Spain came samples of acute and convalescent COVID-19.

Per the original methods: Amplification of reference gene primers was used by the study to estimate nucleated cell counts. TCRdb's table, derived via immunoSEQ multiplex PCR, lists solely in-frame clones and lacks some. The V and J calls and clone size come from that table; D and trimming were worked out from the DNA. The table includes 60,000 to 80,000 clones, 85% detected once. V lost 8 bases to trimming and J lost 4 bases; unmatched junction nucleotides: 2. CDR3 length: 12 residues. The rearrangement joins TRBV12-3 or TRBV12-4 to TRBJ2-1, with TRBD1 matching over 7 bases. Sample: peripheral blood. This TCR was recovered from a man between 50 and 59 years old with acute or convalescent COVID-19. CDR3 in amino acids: CASGDSYNEQFF. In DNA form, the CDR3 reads TGTGCCAGCGGGGACAGTTACAATGAGCAGTTCTTC.